These T cell receptor beta chains were read from a single sample in a study of cytomegalovirus exposure and HLA in healthy donors. Clones were sequenced by immunoSEQ multiplex PCR, and TCRdb holds only the in-frame ones, with some missing. This sample has under 200,000 clones, with 75% to 80% found just once. Specimen: PBMCs. The receptor set was obtained from a woman between 35 and 50 years old in good health and CMV-seronegative. CDR3s include the opening cysteine and the closing phenylalanine or tryptophan. Fields, in order: clone size, D gene, V gene, J gene, CDR3 DNA, CDR3 protein. The D gene is left open where the match is weak. Expanded clones get a size class; other rows say once, few or many, or leave the size out.

abundance: .
d_gene: TRBD1
v_gene: TRBV29-1
j_gene: TRBJ2-5
CDR3nt: TGCAGCGTCTCCGACCTGGGACAGGGTATGGAGACCCAGTACTTC
CDR3aa: CSVSDLGQGMETQYF

abundance: .
d_gene: .
v_gene: TRBV15
j_gene: TRBJ2-2
CDR3nt: TGTGCCACCAGCAGAACCTTTACAGGCACCGGGGAGCTGTTTTTT
CDR3aa: CATSRTFTGTGELFF

abundance: .
d_gene: .
v_gene: TRBV11-2
j_gene: TRBJ1-3
CDR3nt: TGTGCCAGCAGTCGGACAGCGCTAGATCTAAGCTCTGGAAACACCATATATTTT
CDR3aa: CASSRTALDLSSGNTIYF

abundance: .
d_gene: .
v_gene: TRBV5-6
j_gene: TRBJ1-1
CDR3nt: TGTGCCAGCAGCTACATGAACACTGAAGCTTTCTTT
CDR3aa: CASSYMNTEAFF

abundance: .
d_gene: .
v_gene: TRBV5-1
j_gene: TRBJ1-4
CDR3nt: TGCGCCAGCAGCTCCTCAGGGTCTCCTAATGAAAAACTGTTTTTT
CDR3aa: CASSSSGSPNEKLFF

abundance: few
d_gene: .
v_gene: TRBV5-1
j_gene: TRBJ2-6
CDR3nt: TGCGCCAGCAGGAATCCAGCTGGGGCCAACGTCCTGACTTTC
CDR3aa: CASRNPAGANVLTF

abundance: .
d_gene: .
v_gene: TRBV18
j_gene: TRBJ2-5
CDR3nt: TGTGCCAGCTCGCCTCCGGGTCCACTTAAAGGAACCCAGTACTTC
CDR3aa: CASSPPGPLKGTQYF

abundance: .
d_gene: .
v_gene: TRBV4-1
j_gene: TRBJ1-1
CDR3nt: TGCGCCAGCAGCCCCTCTGGCGCGAGGACTGAAGCTTTCTTT
CDR3aa: CASSPSGARTEAFF

abundance: .
d_gene: .
v_gene: TRBV5-4
j_gene: TRBJ1-2
CDR3nt: TGTGCCAGCAGCACGCTCGACAGATTGATCGGCTACACCTTC
CDR3aa: CASSTLDRLIGYTF

abundance: .
d_gene: .
v_gene: TRBV14
j_gene: TRBJ1-3
CDR3nt: TGTGCCAGCAGCCAAGGATTGCTACGGAGCTCTGGAAACACCATATATTTT
CDR3aa: CASSQGLLRSSGNTIYF

abundance: .
d_gene: .
v_gene: TRBV5-6
j_gene: TRBJ1-6
CDR3nt: TGTGCCAGCAGCTTGTTACTGGGGGCGGTTTCCTATAATTCACCCCTCCACTTT
CDR3aa: CASSLLLGAVSYNSPLHF

abundance: .
d_gene: .
v_gene: TRBV11-2
j_gene: TRBJ1-2
CDR3nt: TGTGCCAGCAGCCGAAGGGGAGGTGGCTACACCTTC
CDR3aa: CASSRRGGGYTF

abundance: .
d_gene: TRBD2
v_gene: TRBV4-1
j_gene: TRBJ2-5
CDR3nt: TGCGCCAGCAGCCATTCTTGGACTAGCGGGGACGAGACCCAGTACTTC
CDR3aa: CASSHSWTSGDETQYF

abundance: .
d_gene: TRBD1
v_gene: TRBV18
j_gene: TRBJ1-2
CDR3nt: TGTGCCAGCTCACCATCGCCAGGGGGCGGTGGCTACACCTTC
CDR3aa: CASSPSPGGGGYTF

abundance: .
d_gene: TRBD1
v_gene: TRBV27
j_gene: TRBJ1-5
CDR3nt: TGTGCCAGCAGTACCGGACAGGGGGCCGGGCCCCAGCATTTT
CDR3aa: CASSTGQGAGPQHF

abundance: .
d_gene: .
v_gene: TRBV9
j_gene: TRBJ2-5
CDR3nt: TGTGCCAGCAGCGTAGATCATGCGGGGGCCCAAGAGACCCAGTACTTC
CDR3aa: CASSVDHAGAQETQYF

abundance: .
d_gene: .
v_gene: TRBV21-1
j_gene: TRBJ1-6
CDR3nt: TGTGCCAGCAGCAAAGCGCCGACAATCCACTATAATTCACCCCTCCACTTT
CDR3aa: CASSKAPTIHYNSPLHF

abundance: few
d_gene: .
v_gene: TRBV4-1
j_gene: TRBJ2-1
CDR3nt: TGCGCCAGCAGCCAAGAAATGGCTAAGCGGTTATACAATGAGCAGTTCTTC
CDR3aa: CASSQEMAKRLYNEQFF

abundance: few
d_gene: .
v_gene: TRBV28
j_gene: TRBJ2-7
CDR3nt: TGTGCCGCGCGGGGAAAGACCTACGAGCAGTACTTC
CDR3aa: CAARGKTYEQYF

abundance: few
d_gene: .
v_gene: TRBV14
j_gene: TRBJ1-1
CDR3nt: TGTGCCAGCAGCTTACAGGGTTTTCGAGCTTTCTTT
CDR3aa: CASSLQGFRAFF

abundance: .
d_gene: .
v_gene: TRBV19
j_gene: TRBJ1-2
CDR3nt: TGTGCCAGTAGGTCCCCCCACGGGAACTATGGCTACACCTTC
CDR3aa: CASRSPHGNYGYTF

abundance: .
d_gene: TRBD1
v_gene: TRBV14
j_gene: TRBJ1-2
CDR3nt: TGTGCCAGCAGCCAACAAAGGGGGCCCCTCTATGGCTACACCTTC
CDR3aa: CASSQQRGPLYGYTF

abundance: .
d_gene: .
v_gene: TRBV29-1
j_gene: TRBJ2-7
CDR3nt: TGCAGCGTTGAAGTTTTTGGTGAGGGATTTTCCTACGAGCAGTACTTC
CDR3aa: CSVEVFGEGFSYEQYF

abundance: .
d_gene: .
v_gene: TRBV6-5
j_gene: TRBJ1-2
CDR3nt: TGTGCCAGCAGTTCCGGCGACAGAATCTTGGAGGGCTACACCTTC
CDR3aa: CASSSGDRILEGYTF

abundance: .
d_gene: TRBD1
v_gene: TRBV18
j_gene: TRBJ1-5
CDR3nt: TGTGCCAGCTCACCCCGGGACAGATTCGGCCCCCAGCATTTT
CDR3aa: CASSPRDRFGPQHF

abundance: .
d_gene: .
v_gene: TRBV7-9
j_gene: TRBJ1-1
CDR3nt: TGTGCCAGCAGCTGGAGCGGGGTTGGGAACACTGAAGCTTTCTTT
CDR3aa: CASSWSGVGNTEAFF

abundance: .
d_gene: TRBD1
v_gene: TRBV13
j_gene: TRBJ1-1
CDR3nt: TGTGCCAGCAGCTTAGGACTTGGACAGGTGAACACTGAAGCTTTCTTT
CDR3aa: CASSLGLGQVNTEAFF

abundance: .
d_gene: .
v_gene: TRBV28
j_gene: TRBJ1-2
CDR3nt: TGTGCCAGCAGTTTTCGCGACTATGGCTACACCTTC
CDR3aa: CASSFRDYGYTF